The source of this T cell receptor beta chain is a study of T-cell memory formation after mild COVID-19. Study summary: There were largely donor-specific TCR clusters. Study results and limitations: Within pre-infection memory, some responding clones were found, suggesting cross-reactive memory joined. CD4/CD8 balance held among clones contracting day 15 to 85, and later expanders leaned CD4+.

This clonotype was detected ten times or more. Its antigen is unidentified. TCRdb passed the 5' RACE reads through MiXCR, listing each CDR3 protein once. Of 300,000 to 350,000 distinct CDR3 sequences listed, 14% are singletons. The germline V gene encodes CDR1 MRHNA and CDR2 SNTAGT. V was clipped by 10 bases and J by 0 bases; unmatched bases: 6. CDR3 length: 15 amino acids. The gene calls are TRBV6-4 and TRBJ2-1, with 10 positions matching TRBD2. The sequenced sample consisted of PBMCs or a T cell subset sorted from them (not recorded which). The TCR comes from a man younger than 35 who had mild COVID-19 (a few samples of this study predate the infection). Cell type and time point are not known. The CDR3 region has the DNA TGTGCCACCTCCCTAGCGGGGGCCTCCTACAATGAGCAGTTCTTC. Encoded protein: CATSLAGASYNEQFF.